These 10 T cell receptor beta chains originate from one sample sequenced in a study of OX40 agonist ivuxolimab in advanced cancers. Assay: immunoSEQ multiplex PCR; the TCRdb copy retains only in-frame clones and omits some. This repertoire shows tens of thousands of clones, about 95% found once; its top ten account for 9.6%. Sequencing was performed on CD4+ or CD8+ T cells sorted from blood, taken in a trial of the OX40 agonist ivuxolimab. The origin of the receptors is an adult with an advanced solid tumor such as melanoma, head and neck, liver or kidney cancer.

The V gene is TRBV5-4, the J gene TRBJ2-5; D remains unclear. With 3 bases removed from V and 5 bases from J, the gap between germline ends came to 8 bases. This CDR3 region has 12 residues. Germline V CDR1 and CDR2: SGHNT, YYREEE (reference sequence). The DNA of the CDR3 is TGTGCCAGCAGCTCGCTAGGGGAGACCCAGTACTTC. It encodes CASSSLGETQYF.

The J gene is TRBJ2-5, the V gene TRBV19, with TRBD2 matching over 11 bases. V dropped 5 bases and J dropped 4; count of bases not matched to a gene: 9. The V gene's germline CDR1 is LNHDA and CDR2 SQIVND (reference sequence). The CDR3 sequence is 16 residues long. CDR3 in DNA: TGTGCCAGTAGTTTCCCAACTAGCGGGAGCGGAGAGACCCAGTACTTC. Amino acids: CASSFPTSGSGETQYF.

This clone has only a few counts. This chain connects TRBV19 to TRBJ1-2, with D perhaps matching TRBD1 (5 bases). This CDR3 is built from 14 residues. The V end lost 2 bases, the J end lost 4 bases, and 11 bases lay between the germline ends. The V gene's germline CDR1 is LNHDA and CDR2 SQIVND (reference sequence). CDR3 DNA sequence: TGTGCCAGTAGTATACTCTCCGACAGCTATGGCTACACCTTC. This encodes CASSILSDSYGYTF.

In this sample, this clone turned up once. The chain links TRBV10-3 to TRBJ2-7, with D tentatively TRBD1 (6 bases). The germline V gene has CDR1 ENHRY and CDR2 SYGVKD. V gave up 7 bases and J gave up 0 bases, with 10 bases separating them. CDR3 length: 13 residues. CDR3 in amino acids: CAIMDSSSYEQYF. CDR3 nucleotides: TGTGCCATCATGGACAGTTCCTCCTACGAGCAGTACTTC.

The gene calls are TRBV19 and TRBJ1-5; 8 positions match TRBD1. Germline CDR1 and CDR2: LNHDA and SQIVND (reference sequence). V dropped 6 bases and J dropped 4; count of bases not matched to a gene: 5. This CDR3 contains 14 residues. CDR3: CASRPDRGNQPQHF. The CDR3 DNA sequence: TGTGCCAGTAGGCCTGACAGGGGTAATCAGCCCCAGCATTTT.

The V call is TRBV15, the J call TRBJ2-1, with 9 bases that match TRBD2. Trimming took 5 bases from V and 6 from J; bases not matched to a gene: 5. CDR3 length: 14 amino acids. The germline CDR1 and CDR2 sequences are LNHNV and YYDKDF (reference sequence). CDR3 DNA sequence: TGTGCCACCAGCCAGCGGGGGGCTTCCAATGAGCAGTTCTTC. Translation: CATSQRGASNEQFF.

V is TRBV5-6 and J is TRBJ2-7; the D gene is possibly TRBD1 (5 bases). This CDR3 contains 13 residues. Per germline, CDR1 SGHDT and CDR2 YYEEEE. Trimming removed 6 bases from V and 0 bases from J, with 10 bases in between. The CDR3 region has the DNA TGTGCCAGCAAACAGGACATCTCCTACGAGCAGTACTTC. Its translation is CASKQDISYEQYF.

The chain combines TRBV7-2 with TRBJ1-5, with 9 bases fitting TRBD1. J was trimmed by 4 bases and V by 4 bases; bases with no gene match: 8. The CDR3 consists of 16 residues. Germline V gene sequence: CDR1 SGHTA, CDR2 FQGNSA. The CDR3: CASSWFTGTGNQPQHF. The CDR3 bases are TGTGCCAGCAGCTGGTTTACCGGGACAGGGAATCAGCCCCAGCATTTT.

The V gene is TRBV5-4, the J gene TRBJ2-7; possibly TRBD1 for D (6 bases). Looked up from germline, CDR1 is SGHNT and CDR2 is YYREEE (reference sequence). V was clipped by 5 bases and J by 0 bases, with 9 bases between them. The CDR3 consists of 13 residues. The CDR3 DNA follows: TGTGCCAGCAGAGGGGACAACTCCTACGAGCAGTACTTC. This encodes CASRGDNSYEQYF.

The CDR3 DNA follows: TGCAGCGTTGAGACAACCGGGAGCTATGGCTACACCTTC. Translating it yields CSVETTGSYGYTF. This chain connects TRBV29-1 to TRBJ1-2, with D unclear. This CDR3 comprises 13 residues. With 3 bases removed from V and 4 bases from J, the gap between germline ends came to 12 bases. The V gene's germline CDR1 is SQVTM and CDR2 ANQGSEA.